These T cell receptor beta chains were read from a single sample in a study of blood T cell repertoires in COVID-19. The protocol was immunoSEQ multiplex PCR, while the TCRdb copy is restricted to in-frame clones and leaves out a portion. The sample holds about 120,000 clones, 85% to 90% seen once. The specimen was peripheral blood. These receptors came from a man aged 55 to 69 with acute or convalescent COVID-19. Both conserved end residues are part of each CDR3. D genes are given only for firm matches. Only part of the rows carry a size: once, few, many, or a class if the clone is expanded.

d_call: -; clone_size: few; v_call: TRBV2; j_call: TRBJ2-6; cdr3_aa: CASQTGYSSGANVLTF; cdr3_nt: TGTGCCAGTCAGACAGGCTACAGCTCTGGGGCCAACGTCCTGACTTTC
d_call: -; clone_size: -; v_call: TRBV6-2/TRBV6-3; j_call: TRBJ1-1; cdr3_aa: CASTPAGHMNTEAFF; cdr3_nt: TGTGCCAGCACCCCCGCGGGGCATATGAACACTGAAGCTTTCTTT
d_call: -; clone_size: -; v_call: TRBV5-4; j_call: TRBJ1-2; cdr3_aa: CASSLTRTGDGYTF; cdr3_nt: TGTGCCAGCAGCTTGACAAGGACCGGGGATGGCTACACCTTC
d_call: -; clone_size: -; v_call: TRBV7-2; j_call: TRBJ1-2; cdr3_aa: CASSFRTDPRGYTF; cdr3_nt: TGTGCCAGCAGCTTCCGGACAGACCCCCGTGGCTACACCTTC
d_call: TRBD1; clone_size: -; v_call: TRBV10-3; j_call: TRBJ1-2; cdr3_aa: CAISLDRAGGYTF; cdr3_nt: TGTGCCATCAGCTTGGACAGGGCTGGTGGCTACACCTTC
d_call: TRBD2; clone_size: -; v_call: TRBV6-2/TRBV6-3; j_call: TRBJ2-1; cdr3_aa: CASSPGGSGRAGWFF; cdr3_nt: TGTGCCAGCAGTCCGGGGGGGAGCGGGAGGGCCGGTTGGTTCTTC
d_call: TRBD1; clone_size: -; v_call: TRBV30; j_call: TRBJ1-1; cdr3_aa: CAWRGTGGPEAFF; cdr3_nt: TGTGCCTGGAGGGGGACAGGGGGACCTGAAGCTTTCTTT
d_call: TRBD2; clone_size: -; v_call: TRBV10-3; j_call: TRBJ2-7; cdr3_aa: CAISSATGLAIEQYF; cdr3_nt: TGTGCCATCAGTTCCGCCACGGGACTAGCGATCGAGCAGTACTTC
d_call: -; clone_size: -; v_call: TRBV7-2; j_call: TRBJ1-6; cdr3_aa: CASSQSRGNSPLHF; cdr3_nt: TGTGCCAGCAGCCAGTCCCGCGGCAATTCACCCCTCCACTTT
d_call: -; clone_size: -; v_call: TRBV3-1/TRBV3-2; j_call: TRBJ2-4; cdr3_aa: CASSPAVDSNIQYF; cdr3_nt: TGTGCCAGCAGCCCCGCCGTAGACAGCAACATTCAGTACTTC
d_call: TRBD1; clone_size: -; v_call: TRBV6-1; j_call: TRBJ1-4; cdr3_aa: CASSEDRIIFATNEKLFF; cdr3_nt: TGTGCCAGCAGTGAGGACAGGATCATCTTTGCAACTAATGAAAAACTGTTTTTT
d_call: TRBD1; clone_size: -; v_call: TRBV28; j_call: TRBJ2-3; cdr3_aa: CASSLSTGGTDTQYF; cdr3_nt: TGTGCCAGCAGTTTGTCGACAGGGGGCACAGATACGCAGTATTTT
d_call: -; clone_size: -; v_call: TRBV11-2; j_call: TRBJ2-7; cdr3_aa: CASRQPGVRLEQYF; cdr3_nt: TGTGCCAGCAGACAACCGGGGGTCCGTCTCGAGCAGTACTTC
d_call: TRBD2; clone_size: -; v_call: TRBV4-2; j_call: TRBJ2-4; cdr3_aa: CASSQDLAGGIGTKNIQYF; cdr3_nt: TGTGCCAGCAGCCAAGACTTAGCGGGAGGGATCGGAACCAAAAACATTCAGTACTTC
d_call: TRBD1; clone_size: -; v_call: TRBV5-1; j_call: TRBJ2-6; cdr3_aa: CASSSYPGQGAGANVLTF; cdr3_nt: TGCGCCAGCAGCTCTTATCCGGGACAGGGGGCTGGGGCCAACGTCCTGACTTTC
d_call: -; clone_size: -; v_call: TRBV9; j_call: TRBJ2-1; cdr3_aa: CASSVGGLREQFF; cdr3_nt: TGTGCCAGCAGCGTAGGGGGGCTTCGCGAGCAGTTCTTC
d_call: -; clone_size: -; v_call: TRBV5-4; j_call: TRBJ2-7; cdr3_aa: CASSKTNKDEQYF; cdr3_nt: TGTGCCAGCAGCAAGACTAACAAAGACGAGCAGTACTTC
d_call: TRBD1; clone_size: -; v_call: TRBV9; j_call: TRBJ2-7; cdr3_aa: CASSVATGQGYEQYF; cdr3_nt: TGTGCCAGCAGCGTAGCTACGGGACAGGGCTACGAGCAGTACTTC
d_call: -; clone_size: -; v_call: TRBV29-1; j_call: TRBJ2-5; cdr3_aa: CSVEKTERETQYF; cdr3_nt: TGCAGCGTTGAAAAAACGGAGCGGGAGACCCAGTACTTC
d_call: TRBD1; clone_size: -; v_call: TRBV27; j_call: TRBJ2-1; cdr3_aa: CASTGQGIFNEQFF; cdr3_nt: TGTGCCAGCACCGGACAGGGTATATTCAATGAGCAGTTCTTC
d_call: TRBD2; clone_size: -; v_call: TRBV12-3/TRBV12-4; j_call: TRBJ2-3; cdr3_aa: CATSGGVTQYF; cdr3_nt: TGTGCCACCTCGGGGGGGGTTACGCAGTATTTT
d_call: -; clone_size: few; v_call: TRBV7-9; j_call: TRBJ2-1; cdr3_aa: CASSASPTQQFF; cdr3_nt: TGTGCCAGCAGCGCCAGTCCCACACAGCAGTTCTTC
d_call: TRBD2; clone_size: -; v_call: TRBV29-1; j_call: TRBJ2-7; cdr3_aa: CSVVPSTSGSSVYEQYF; cdr3_nt: TGCAGCGTTGTTCCTTCAACTAGCGGGAGTAGCGTCTACGAGCAGTACTTC
d_call: TRBD2; clone_size: -; v_call: TRBV20-1; j_call: TRBJ2-1; cdr3_aa: CGGRNNEQFF; cdr3_nt: TGTGGCGGGAGGAACAATGAGCAGTTCTTC
d_call: -; clone_size: -; v_call: TRBV18; j_call: TRBJ1-4; cdr3_aa: CASSAIPTNEKLFF; cdr3_nt: TGTGCCAGCTCAGCTATCCCAACTAATGAAAAACTGTTTTTT
d_call: TRBD1; clone_size: -; v_call: TRBV4-3; j_call: TRBJ2-3; cdr3_aa: CASSQGQPGQSSDTQYF; cdr3_nt: TGCGCCAGCAGCCAGGGACAACCGGGACAGAGTTCAGATACGCAGTATTTT
d_call: TRBD2; clone_size: -; v_call: TRBV9; j_call: TRBJ2-1; cdr3_aa: CASSVGGGRPTISYNEQFF; cdr3_nt: TGTGCCAGCAGCGTAGGGGGCGGGAGGCCCACAATATCCTACAATGAGCAGTTCTTC
d_call: -; clone_size: -; v_call: TRBV6-2/TRBV6-3; j_call: TRBJ2-1; cdr3_aa: CASSYSGLNEQFF; cdr3_nt: TGTGCCAGCAGTTACAGCGGGCTCAATGAGCAGTTCTTC
d_call: TRBD1; clone_size: -; v_call: TRBV19; j_call: TRBJ2-5; cdr3_aa: CASSAGQGLETQYF; cdr3_nt: TGTGCCAGTAGTGCGGGACAGGGGTTGGAGACCCAGTACTTC
d_call: -; clone_size: -; v_call: TRBV4-3; j_call: TRBJ2-2; cdr3_aa: CASSDGTPRAGELFF; cdr3_nt: TGCGCCAGCAGCGACGGGACTCCTAGAGCCGGGGAGCTGTTTTTT